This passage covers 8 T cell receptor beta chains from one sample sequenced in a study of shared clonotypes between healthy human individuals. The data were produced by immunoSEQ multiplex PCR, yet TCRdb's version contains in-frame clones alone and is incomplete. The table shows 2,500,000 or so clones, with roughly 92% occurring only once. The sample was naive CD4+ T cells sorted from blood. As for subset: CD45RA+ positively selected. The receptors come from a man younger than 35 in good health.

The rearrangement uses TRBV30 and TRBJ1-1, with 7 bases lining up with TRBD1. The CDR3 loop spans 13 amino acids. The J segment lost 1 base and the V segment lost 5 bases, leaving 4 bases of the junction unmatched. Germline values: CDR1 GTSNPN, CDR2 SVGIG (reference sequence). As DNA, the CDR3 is TGTGCCTGGGCGGGACAGACGAACACTGAAGCTTTCTTT. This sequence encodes CAWAGQTNTEAFF. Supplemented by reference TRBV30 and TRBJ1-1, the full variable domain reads SQTIHQWPATLVQPVGSPLSLECTVEGTSNPNLYWYRQAAGRGLQLLFYSVGIGQISSEVPQNLSASRPQDRQFILSSKKLLLSDSGFYLCAWAGQTNTEAFFGQGTRLTVV.

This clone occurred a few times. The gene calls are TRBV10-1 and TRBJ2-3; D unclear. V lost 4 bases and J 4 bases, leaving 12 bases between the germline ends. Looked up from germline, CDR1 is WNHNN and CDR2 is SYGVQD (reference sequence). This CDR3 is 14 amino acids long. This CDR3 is CASSVGLVPDTQYF. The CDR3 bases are TGCGCCAGCAGTGTTGGGCTAGTCCCAGATACGCAGTATTTT.

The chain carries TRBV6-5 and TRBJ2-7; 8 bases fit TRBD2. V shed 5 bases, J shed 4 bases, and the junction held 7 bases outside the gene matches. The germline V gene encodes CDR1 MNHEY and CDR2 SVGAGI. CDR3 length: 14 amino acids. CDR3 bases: TGTGCCAGCAGTCGGGGGGGCGGATCTTACGAGCAGTACTTC. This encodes CASSRGGGSYEQYF.

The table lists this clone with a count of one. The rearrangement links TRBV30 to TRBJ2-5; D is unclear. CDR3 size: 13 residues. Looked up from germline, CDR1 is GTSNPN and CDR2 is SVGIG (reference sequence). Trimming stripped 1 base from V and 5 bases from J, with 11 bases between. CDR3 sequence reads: CAWSARFGETQYF. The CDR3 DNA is TGTGCCTGGAGTGCCCGTTTCGGGGAGACCCAGTACTTC.

CDR3 nucleotides: TGTGCCAGTGGGGGAGGGGGGAAGGGCACTGAAGCTTTCTTT. Protein product: CASGGGGKGTEAFF. The gene calls are TRBV2 and TRBJ1-1; D possibly corresponds to TRBD1 (6 bases). Germline assignment: CDR1 SNHLY and CDR2 FYNNEI. Trimming shortened V by 9 bases and J by 4 bases, and 18 bases separated the two germline ends. This CDR3 has 14 residues.

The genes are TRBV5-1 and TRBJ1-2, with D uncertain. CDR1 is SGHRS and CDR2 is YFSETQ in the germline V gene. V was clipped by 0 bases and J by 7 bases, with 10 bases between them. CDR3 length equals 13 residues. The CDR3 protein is CASSLAGYSGYTF. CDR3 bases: TGCGCCAGCAGCTTGGCGGGTTACAGTGGCTACACCTTC.

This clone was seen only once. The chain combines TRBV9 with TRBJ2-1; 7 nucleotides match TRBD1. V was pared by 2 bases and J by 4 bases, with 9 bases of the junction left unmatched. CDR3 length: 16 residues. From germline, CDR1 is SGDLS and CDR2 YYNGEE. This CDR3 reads CASSVAGTDLYNEQFF. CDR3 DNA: TGTGCCAGCAGCGTCGCCGGGACAGATTTGTACAATGAGCAGTTCTTC. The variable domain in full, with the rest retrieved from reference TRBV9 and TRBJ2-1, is DSGVTQTPKHLITATGQRVTLRCSPRSGDLSVYWYQQSLDQGLQFLIQYYNGEERAKGNILERFSAQQFPDLHSELNLSSLELGDSALYFCASSVAGTDLYNEQFFGPGTRLTVL.

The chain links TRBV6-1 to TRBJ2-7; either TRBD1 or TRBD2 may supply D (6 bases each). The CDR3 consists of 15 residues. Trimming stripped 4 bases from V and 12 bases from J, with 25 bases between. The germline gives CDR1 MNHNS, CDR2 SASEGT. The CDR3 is CASSVLHDDGGERYF. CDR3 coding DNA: TGTGCCAGCAGTGTACTCCACGACGACGGGGGCGAACGGTACTTC.